This entry lists 25 T cell receptor beta chains sequenced from one sample in a study of OX40 agonist ivuxolimab in advanced cancers. TCRdb keeps only in-frame clones here, not all; method: immunoSEQ multiplex PCR. The sample consists of tens of thousands of clones, 81% of them appearing once. The sequencing used CD4+ or CD8+ T cells sorted from blood, collected in a trial of the OX40 agonist ivuxolimab. The receptors were sampled from an adult with an advanced solid tumor such as melanoma, head and neck, liver or kidney cancer.

The rearrangement links TRBV27 to TRBJ2-1; 12 positions agree with TRBD2. The germline CDR1 and CDR2 sequences are MNHEY and SMNVEV (reference sequence). Trimming at V came to 3 bases and at J to 8 bases, leaving 8 bases not matched to a gene. The CDR3 sequence is 16 residues long. CDR3 sequence: CASSLSTSGRRDEQFF. For the CDR3, the DNA is TGTGCCAGCAGTTTGTCAACTAGCGGGAGGCGGGATGAGCAGTTCTTC.

This clone was counted a few times. This chain connects TRBV27 to TRBJ2-3; 7 bases align to TRBD1. The CDR3 runs 15 residues. The ends lost 5 bases at V and 1 base at J; junction bases unmatched: 6. Germline values: CDR1 MNHEY, CDR2 SMNVEV (reference sequence). For the CDR3, the DNA is TGTGCCAGCAGTGGGACAGTGGGTGGCACAGATACGCAGTATTTT. Its protein is CASSGTVGGTDTQYF.

The V gene is TRBV6-6, the J gene TRBJ2-7; weak D call: TRBD1 (5 bases). The germline V gene has CDR1 MNHNY and CDR2 SVGAGI (reference sequence). The CDR3 has 12 residues. The ends were cut back, 6 bases at V and 3 bases at J, with 9 bases in the middle. This CDR3 is CASRDDSYEQYF. DNA for the CDR3: TGTGCCAGCAGAGATGACAGCTACGAGCAGTACTTC.

The chain combines TRBV27 with TRBJ2-3; no definite D call. The V end was cut by 5 bases, the J end by 2 bases, with 8 bases between. There are 13 residues in the CDR3. CDR1 is MNHEY, CDR2 SMNVEV, per germline (reference sequence). CDR3 in DNA: TGTGCCAGCAGTACCCCATACACAGATACGCAGTATTTT. Translated, it gives CASSTPYTDTQYF.

The rearrangement uses TRBV5-1 and TRBJ2-7; 8 nucleotides agree with TRBD1. The trim removed 4 bases at V and 3 bases at J, leaving 3 bases unmatched. The CDR3 extends over 13 amino acids. The germline V gene has CDR1 SGHRS and CDR2 YFSETQ. In DNA, the CDR3 is TGCGCCAGCAGCGACGGGACAGGCTACGAGCAGTACTTC. It codes for CASSDGTGYEQYF.

J is TRBJ2-2 and V is TRBV19; 9 nucleotides agree with TRBD1. CDR1 is LNHDA and CDR2 is SQIVND in the germline V gene (reference sequence). The length of the CDR3 is 15 residues. J lost 5 bases, V lost 2 bases, and 3 bases had no gene match. Here the CDR3 DNA reads TGTGCCAGTAGTATAAGGGACAGGGTGACCGGGGAGCTGTTTTTT. It encodes CASSIRDRVTGELFF.

This sequence joins TRBV5-1 and TRBJ2-5; 11 positions match TRBD2. Germline CDR1 SGHRS, CDR2 YFSETQ. The CDR3 sequence is 17 residues long. With 4 bases clipped from V and 3 bases from J, the junction kept 11 bases outside the gene matches. DNA of the CDR3: TGCGCCAGCAGCGTGACCCCGATACTAGCGGGAGAAGAGACCCAGTACTTC. Its translation is CASSVTPILAGEETQYF.

V is TRBV7-2 and J is TRBJ1-1; 9 bases are a match to TRBD1. The germline V gene has CDR1 SGHTA and CDR2 FQGNSA. The J segment lost 3 bases and the V segment lost 5 bases, leaving 7 bases of the junction unmatched. This CDR3 is built from 15 residues. CDR3 amino acids: CASSPHRGPDTEAFF. The DNA for the CDR3 is TGTGCCAGCAGCCCTCACAGGGGGCCGGACACTGAAGCTTTCTTT.

This chain uses TRBV4-1 with TRBJ1-1; D gene unclear. The CDR3 sequence is 13 residues long. The ends were cut back, 5 bases at V and 1 base at J, with 8 bases in the middle. Looked up from germline, CDR1 is MGHRA and CDR2 is YSYEKL. The DNA for the CDR3 is TGCGCCAGCAGCTACCACGAGAACACTGAAGCTTTCTTT. It encodes CASSYHENTEAFF.

The rearrangement joins TRBV19 to TRBJ1-1, with 9 bases matching TRBD1. CDR1 and CDR2 from the germline V gene are LNHDA and SQIVND (reference sequence). This CDR3 contains 17 residues. V gave up 5 bases and J gave up 6 bases; unmatched junction bases: 16. The CDR3 is CASSDPSGQGSWAEAFF. CDR3 coding DNA: TGTGCCAGTAGTGATCCTTCGGGACAGGGATCTTGGGCTGAAGCTTTCTTT.

The genes are TRBV27 and TRBJ1-4; D is uncertain. The V gene's germline CDR1 is MNHEY and CDR2 SMNVEV (reference sequence). The CDR3 length is 16 residues. V was shortened by 7 bases and J by 4 bases, with 19 bases between the two germline ends. The DNA of the CDR3 is TGTGCCAGCAAGCACAGCGGAGACTACGGTAATGAAAAACTGTTTTTT. Translating it yields CASKHSGDYGNEKLFF.

The J gene is TRBJ1-1, the V gene TRBV28; no clear D gene. CDR1 MDHEN and CDR2 SYDVKM come from the germline V gene. This CDR3 is built from 15 residues. V lost 1 base and J lost 2, with 11 bases in between. The CDR3 DNA follows: TGTGCCAGCAGTTTATTTTCGGGCCCTAACACTGAAGCTTTCTTT. Protein product: CASSLFSGPNTEAFF.

This clone was seen a few times. The rearrangement links TRBV19 to TRBJ2-2; TRBD2 aligns across 11 bases. The CDR3 extends over 19 amino acids. V was clipped by 6 bases and J by 3 bases; unmatched bases: 15. The germline V gene encodes CDR1 LNHDA and CDR2 SQIVND (reference sequence). The CDR3: CASSTLTSGGPPYTGELFF. CDR3 coding DNA: TGTGCCAGTAGCACCCTAACTAGCGGGGGCCCTCCTTACACCGGGGAGCTGTTTTTT.

The CDR3 DNA reads TGTGCCAGCAGCGTAGGGACCGGGACAGGGTCCTACAATGAGCAGTTCTTC. It yields the protein CASSVGTGTGSYNEQFF. The V gene is TRBV9, the J gene TRBJ2-1; 9 nucleotides agree with TRBD1. This CDR3 has 17 amino acids. Germline lookup yields CDR1 SGDLS and CDR2 YYNGEE. Trimming cost V 0 bases and J 1 base; bases outside gene matches: 5.

V gene TRBV4-1 combines with J gene TRBJ2-1, with TRBD2 matching 11 bases. The CDR3 is made up of 16 amino acids. Per the germline V gene, CDR1 is MGHRA and CDR2 is YSYEKL. J lost 7 bases, V lost 0 bases, and 5 bases had no gene match. The CDR3 protein is CASSQEVAGGLNEQFF. The CDR3 nucleotides read TGCGCCAGCAGCCAAGAGGTAGCGGGGGGGTTGAATGAGCAGTTCTTC.

The genes are TRBV28 and TRBJ1-5; D unclear. This CDR3 has 11 residues. Per the germline V gene, CDR1 is MDHEN and CDR2 is SYDVKM. Trimming pared 4 bases from V and 11 bases from J, leaving 9 bases between. CDR3 coding DNA: TGTGCCAGCAGTTCCCTAGATGCCCAGCATTTT. This gives the protein CASSSLDAQHF.

The CDR3 DNA follows: TGTGCCAGCAGCGTTTATAGCAATCAGCCCCAGCATTTT. Translated, it gives CASSVYSNQPQHF. The J gene is TRBJ1-5, the V gene TRBV9; D unclear. V was clipped by 2 bases and J by 0 bases, with 3 bases between them. This CDR3 region has 13 residues. CDR1 and CDR2 (germline): SGDLS, YYNGEE.

The chain joins TRBV6-5 to TRBJ1-2; no clear D gene. V was pared by 0 bases and J by 7 bases, with 9 bases between. The CDR3 is 13 residues long. The germline V gene has CDR1 MNHEY and CDR2 SVGAGI. CDR3 bases: TGTGCCAGCAGTTACTCGGAGGGTCCTGGCTACACCTTC. Protein sequence: CASSYSEGPGYTF.

This sequence joins TRBV4-3 and TRBJ2-7; possible D gene TRBD1, 7 bases. The CDR3 sequence is 13 residues long. Germline V CDR1 and CDR2: LGHNA, YSLEER. Trimming left V 7 bases short and J 6 bases short, with 16 bases between. CDR3 sequence: CASTPGRGAEQYF. The CDR3 DNA follows: TGCGCCAGCACCCCGGGCAGGGGGGCCGAGCAGTACTTC.

This clone was detected once. The chain has TRBV27 and TRBJ2-1; D is perhaps TRBD2 (5 bases). V lost 2 bases to trimming and J lost 4 bases, with 12 bases between them. The length of the CDR3 is 15 residues. Germline lookup yields CDR1 MNHEY and CDR2 SMNVEV (reference sequence). CDR3 coding DNA: TGTGCCAGCAGTTTAGGAGCGGAACCATACAATGAGCAGTTCTTC. It is translated as CASSLGAEPYNEQFF.

The chain is built from TRBV6-5 and TRBJ1-1; 7 positions match TRBD1. The CDR3 length is 14 residues. With V trimmed by 1 base and J by 3 bases, 2 bases remained unmatched. Germline loops: CDR1 MNHEY, CDR2 SVGAGI. The CDR3 coding sequence is TGTGCCAGCAGTTACTGGACAGGTGACACTGAAGCTTTCTTT. Its translation is CASSYWTGDTEAFF.

The gene calls are TRBV5-1 and TRBJ1-2, with D possibly TRBD1 on 6 matching bases. The CDR3 is made up of 14 amino acids. V was pared by 0 bases and J by 5 bases, with 11 bases between. Germline V gene data show CDR1 as SGHRS and CDR2 as YFSETQ. The CDR3 spells CASSLVPGEYGYTF. As DNA, the CDR3 is TGCGCCAGCAGCTTGGTTCCAGGGGAATATGGCTACACCTTC.

V usage is TRBV4-1 and J usage is TRBJ1-1, with D unresolved. Germline V lookup: CDR1 MGHRA, CDR2 YSYEKL. Trimming cost V 3 bases and J 1 base, with 6 bases left between them. The CDR3 is 13 amino acids. The CDR3 sequence: CASSHVANTEAFF. Here the CDR3 DNA reads TGCGCCAGCAGCCATGTCGCGAACACTGAAGCTTTCTTT.

The V and J genes are TRBV19 and TRBJ2-7, with TRBD2 matching 10 bases. The CDR3 is made up of 15 amino acids. CDR1 and CDR2 from the germline V gene are LNHDA and SQIVND (reference sequence). V lost 1 base, J lost 4 bases, and 4 bases stayed unmatched. The CDR3 spells CASSIGASGSYEQYF. The CDR3 DNA reads TGTGCCAGTAGTATAGGGGCTAGCGGGAGTTACGAGCAGTACTTC.

The V gene is TRBV7-2, the J gene TRBJ1-1; 8 bases agree with TRBD1. The CDR3 is made up of 13 amino acids. Trimming cost V 6 bases and J 10 bases; bases outside gene matches: 10. Germline CDR1 reads SGHTA; CDR2 reads FQGNSA. CDR3 region: CASRDRVWDVAFF. CDR3 DNA: TGTGCCAGCAGGGACAGGGTTTGGGATGTAGCTTTCTTT.